One and the same sample provided the 19 T cell receptor beta chains below, sequenced in a study of shared clonotypes between healthy human individuals. The method was immunoSEQ multiplex PCR; TCRdb's version includes in-frame clones alone and lacks a portion of them. Of hundreds of thousands of clones in the sample, about 74% were seen once. Material: memory CD4+ T cells sorted from blood. This sample's subset: CD45RA-negative fraction. The receptors stem from a woman aged 25 to 39 in good health.

This chain connects TRBV7-8 to TRBJ2-1; D is unclear. From germline, CDR1 is SGHVS and CDR2 FQNEAQ. Trimming took off 1 base at V and 5 bases at J, with 15 bases between the two ends. The CDR3 runs to 16 residues. The DNA of the CDR3 is TGTGCCAGCAGCTTAGATACACCGCTCAACAACAATGAGCAGTTCTTC. Its protein product is CASSLDTPLNNNEQFF.

About this clone itself: This same CDR3 is encoded by further DNA sequences in the sample. This rearrangement joins TRBV28 to TRBJ1-5, with 7 positions matching TRBD1. There are 15 residues in the CDR3. Germline CDR1 MDHEN, CDR2 SYDVKM. V lost 6 bases and J lost 0; bases outside the gene matches: 5. For the CDR3, the DNA is TGTGCCAGCAGGCGACAGGGATATAGCAATCAGCCCCAGCATTTT. It is translated as CASRRQGYSNQPQHF. Combining the CDR3 with reference TRBV28 and TRBJ1-5 gives the whole variable domain DVKVTQSSRYLVKRTGEKVFLECVQDMDHENMFWYRQDPGLGLRLIYFSYDVKMKEKGDIPEGYSVSREKKERFSLILESASTNQTSMYLCASRRQGYSNQPQHFGDGTRLSIL.

V is TRBV20-1 and J is TRBJ2-3; no definite D call. Trimming pared 3 bases from V and 11 bases from J, leaving 9 bases between. The CDR3 loop spans 10 amino acids. CDR1 is DFQATT and CDR2 is SNEGSKA in the germline V gene (reference sequence). The DNA for the CDR3 is TGCAGTGCTAGGCAGACGCAGCAGTATTTT. Translating it yields CSARQTQQYF.

V and J are TRBV2 and TRBJ2-7; D is possibly TRBD1 (6 bases). Trimming took 5 bases from V and 4 from J, leaving 15 bases between them. This CDR3 comprises 14 residues. CDR1 SNHLY and CDR2 FYNNEI come from the germline V gene. The CDR3 loop reads CASSRQGIEYEQYF. CDR3 nucleotide sequence: TGTGCCAGCAGTCGGCAGGGGATAGAATACGAGCAGTACTTC.

This clone was seen more than once but under ten times. This chain links TRBV27 with TRBJ2-5; the D is unclear. CDR1 and CDR2 from the germline V gene are MNHEY and SMNVEV (reference sequence). There are 11 residues in the CDR3. The germline V and J ends were trimmed by 5 bases and 7 bases, with 8 bases remaining between them. The CDR3 sequence: CASSGPRTQYF. The CDR3 DNA reads TGTGCCAGCAGTGGTCCGAGGACCCAGTACTTC.

The chain uses TRBV5-4 and TRBJ2-2, with D perhaps TRBD1 (8 bases). Germline V gene data show CDR1 as SGHNT and CDR2 as YYREEE (reference sequence). V lost 2 bases, J lost 5 bases, and 16 bases lay in between. The CDR3 sequence is 16 residues long. CDR3 DNA: TGTGCCAGCAGCTTCCCCAGGGGGCGGGAGACCGGGGAGCTGTTTTTT. It encodes CASSFPRGRETGELFF.

The chain links TRBV11-3 to TRBJ2-7, with a tentative D call TRBD2 (6 bases). With 3 bases removed from V and 7 bases from J, the gap between germline ends came to 13 bases. There are 13 residues in the CDR3. Germline V lookup: CDR1 SGHNT, CDR2 YENEEA. The CDR3 nucleotides are TGTGCCAGCAGCTTCACCGCCGCGGGAGAGCAGTACTTC. Encoded protein: CASSFTAAGEQYF. The full variable domain, rest sourced from reference TRBV11-3 and TRBJ2-7, is EAGVVQSPRYKIIEKKQPVAFWCNPISGHNTLYWYLQNLGQGPELLIRYENEEAVDDSQLPKDRFSAERLKGVDSTLKIQPAELGDSAVYLCASSFTAAGEQYFGPGTRLTVT.

The chain employs TRBV5-6 and TRBJ1-1, with unresolved D. CDR3 length: 15 amino acids. CDR1 and CDR2 (germline): SGHDT, YYEEEE. Trimming stripped 4 bases from V and 0 bases from J, with 13 bases between. The CDR3 sequence is CASSSVPGMNTEAFF. The DNA of the CDR3 is TGTGCCAGCAGCAGCGTCCCCGGGATGAACACTGAAGCTTTCTTT.

This clone appeared many times. The same CDR3 also results from other DNA sequences found in this sample. The CDR3 DNA follows: TGCGCCAGCAGCTTGACTAGCGCGGCCTACAATGAGCAGTTCTTC. It is translated as CASSLTSAAYNEQFF. The rearrangement uses TRBV5-1 and TRBJ2-1; 7 nucleotides align to TRBD2. The J segment lost 2 bases and the V segment lost 1 base, leaving 3 bases of the junction unmatched. From germline, CDR1 is SGHRS and CDR2 YFSETQ. The CDR3 runs 15 residues.

Only one count was recorded for this clone. The rearrangement joins TRBV4-2 to TRBJ1-2; 8 positions match TRBD1. Germline-derived CDR1 and CDR2 are LGHNA and YNFKEQ. Trimming removed 5 bases from V and 5 bases from J; junction bases left unmatched: 10. This CDR3 contains 15 residues. CDR3 sequence reads: CASSSEGNRGYGYTF. In DNA form, the CDR3 reads TGTGCCAGCAGCTCGGAGGGAAACAGGGGGTATGGCTACACCTTC.

In DNA form, the CDR3 reads TGTGCCAGCAGCCGAGAGGGGCATGGATACGAGCAGTACTTC. Protein: CASSREGHGYEQYF. This rearrangement joins TRBV6-5 to TRBJ2-7; TRBD1 or TRBD2 may be the D gene (5 bases each). The CDR3 totals 14 residues. With 6 bases removed from V and 4 bases from J, the gap between germline ends came to 16 bases. Germline CDR1 MNHEY, CDR2 SVGAGI.

CDR3 protein: CASSVIWTDTNQPQHF. CDR3 DNA: TGTGCCAGTAGTGTAATCTGGACAGATACCAATCAGCCCCAGCATTTT. This chain links TRBV19 with TRBJ1-5; D may be TRBD1 (6 bases). The V and J ends lost 5 bases and 3 bases respectively, with 17 bases between them. Germline loops: CDR1 LNHDA, CDR2 SQIVND (reference sequence). The CDR3 loop spans 16 amino acids.

CDR3 bases: TGTGCCAGCAGCTCGTCCGACCGCCAGGTTGAAAAACTGTTTTTT. Translating gives CASSSSDRQVEKLFF. The rearrangement joins TRBV11-2 to TRBJ1-4, with D uncertain. The CDR3 length is 15 residues. The V gene lost 4 bases and the J gene lost 7 bases, with 16 bases spanning the gap. Looked up from germline, CDR1 is SGHAT and CDR2 is FQNNGV.

This chain's CDR3 is CASSLDNNQPQHF. The CDR3 DNA reads as TGTGCCAGCAGCTTGGACAACAATCAGCCCCAGCATTTT. The chain joins TRBV7-9 to TRBJ1-5; the D gene is possibly TRBD1 (5 bases). CDR3 length: 13 residues. Germline loops: CDR1 SEHNR, CDR2 FQNEAQ (reference sequence). The V end was cut by 3 bases, the J end by 3 bases, with 6 bases between.

This clone was seen repeatedly, ten times or more. V is TRBV20-1 and J is TRBJ2-7; D unresolved. Germline CDR1 is DFQATT and CDR2 is SNEGSKA (reference sequence). V lost 3 bases, J lost 3 bases, and 6 bases lay in between. The CDR3 totals 11 residues. Here the CDR3 reads CSASYLYEQYF. CDR3 coding DNA: TGCAGTGCTAGTTACCTCTACGAGCAGTACTTC.

This clone has only a few counts. The chain carries TRBV5-1 and TRBJ2-7; D is ambiguous. V lost 0 bases and J lost 5, with 3 bases in between. This CDR3 region has 11 residues. CDR1 is SGHRS and CDR2 is YFSETQ in the germline V gene. CDR3 DNA: TGCGCCAGCAGCTTGGAAAACGAGCAGTACTTC. This sequence encodes CASSLENEQYF.

The chain uses TRBV5-1 and TRBJ2-2; D ambiguous. Germline V lookup: CDR1 SGHRS, CDR2 YFSETQ. Trimming took 3 bases from V and 3 from J, leaving 12 bases between them. This CDR3 has 15 amino acids. This CDR3 reads CASSSGGRDTGELFF. CDR3 coding DNA: TGCGCCAGCAGCTCAGGTGGCCGGGACACCGGGGAGCTGTTTTTT.

This clone was picked up one time. V usage is TRBV29-1 and J usage is TRBJ2-2; the match to TRBD2 covers 10 bases. Germline V lookup: CDR1 SQVTM, CDR2 ANQGSEA. The CDR3 runs to 16 residues. V was pared by 6 bases and J by 5 bases, with 12 bases of the junction left unmatched. The CDR3 nucleotides are TGCAGCGTCAAAGCGGGAGGGCCTTACGAAACCGGGGAGCTGTTTTTT. It codes for CSVKAGGPYETGELFF.

V usage is TRBV25-1 and J usage is TRBJ1-1; TRBD1 aligns across 7 bases. J was trimmed by 3 bases and V by 2 bases; bases with no gene match: 6. The CDR3 loop spans 15 amino acids. CDR1 MGHDK and CDR2 SYGVNS come from the germline V gene. The CDR3 coding sequence is TGTGCCAGCAGTGAAATCGACAGGGACCACACTGAAGCTTTCTTT. It encodes CASSEIDRDHTEAFF.